The TCR beta chain described here comes from a study of blood T cell repertoires in COVID-19. Assay: immunoSEQ multiplex PCR; the TCRdb copy retains only in-frame clones and omits some. The table records about 220,000 clones, roughly 80% of them present only once. The CDR3 is 14 residues long. The trim removed 5 bases at V and 5 bases at J, leaving 8 bases unmatched. In germline, CDR1 is SGHTA, CDR2 FQGNSA. The receptor's source is a woman in her 70s with acute or convalescent COVID-19. Source material: peripheral blood. V usage is TRBV7-2 and J usage is TRBJ2-5; TRBD2 aligns across 7 bases. In nucleotides, the CDR3 is TGTGCCAGCAGCCCCCCCAGCGGGGTGGAGACCCAGTACTTC. It is translated as CASSPPSGVETQYF.